This T cell receptor beta chain was captured in a study of cytomegalovirus exposure and HLA in healthy donors. The CDR3 totals 16 residues. The V gene's germline CDR1 is SGHKS and CDR2 YYEKEE (reference sequence). The junction had 7 bases not matched to a gene; V was cut back by 1 base and J by 2 bases. Study-level points and caveats: The study flagged fewer than 200 TCR beta chains as cytomegalovirus-associated. The study carried out a later analysis of TCR beta sequences. It associated 15,000 to 20,000 of them with specific HLA alleles at a false discovery rate of 0.05.

The study ran its PCR with 60 Vbeta and 13 Jbeta primers. Profiled with immunoSEQ multiplex PCR; TCRdb holds only in-frame clones, not every one. The data hold approximately 150,000 clones, with about 80% observed a single time. On this clone itself: Its matching antigen is unknown.

This clonotype was obtained from a man aged 18 to 30 in good health and CMV-seronegative. Sequenced input: PBMCs. V and J are TRBV5-5 and TRBJ2-5, with 8 bases identical to TRBD1. The CDR3: CASSLLPGGPQETQYF. The CDR3 region has the DNA TGTGCCAGCAGCTTGTTACCAGGGGGCCCACAAGAGACCCAGTACTTC.